The text below deals with one T cell receptor beta chain. Germline CDR1 and CDR2: LNHDA and SQIVND (reference sequence). CDR3 length equals 15 residues. V lost 5 bases and J lost 7; bases outside the gene matches: 5. The repertoire was sequenced with immunoSEQ multiplex PCR; TCRdb's copy has only in-frame clones and lacks some. Seen here are fewer than 150,000 clones, approximately 90% observed once, and the top ten hold around 26%. The sample belongs to a study of blood T cell repertoires in COVID-19. The sequence was obtained from a human donor in a cohort sampled during active COVID-19. V is TRBV19 and J is TRBJ2-1; 13 bases align to TRBD2. Sequenced input: peripheral blood. This CDR3 reads CASSRTSGGGNEQFF. The DNA of the CDR3 is TGTGCCAGTAGTCGGACTAGCGGGGGCGGGAATGAGCAGTTCTTC.